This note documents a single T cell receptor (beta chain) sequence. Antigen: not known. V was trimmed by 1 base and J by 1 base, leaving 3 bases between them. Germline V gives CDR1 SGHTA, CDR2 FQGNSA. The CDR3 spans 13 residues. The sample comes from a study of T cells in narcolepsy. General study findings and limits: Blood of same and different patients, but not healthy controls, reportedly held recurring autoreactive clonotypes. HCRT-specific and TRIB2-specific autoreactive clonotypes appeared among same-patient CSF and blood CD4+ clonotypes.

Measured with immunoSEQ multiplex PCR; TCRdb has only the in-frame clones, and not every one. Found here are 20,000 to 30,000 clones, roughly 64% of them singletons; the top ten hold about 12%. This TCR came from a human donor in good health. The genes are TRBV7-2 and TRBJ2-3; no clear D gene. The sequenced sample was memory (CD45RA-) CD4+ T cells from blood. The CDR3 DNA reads TGTGCCAGCAGCTTAGTAGGCACAGATACGCAGTATTTT. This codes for CASSLVGTDTQYF.